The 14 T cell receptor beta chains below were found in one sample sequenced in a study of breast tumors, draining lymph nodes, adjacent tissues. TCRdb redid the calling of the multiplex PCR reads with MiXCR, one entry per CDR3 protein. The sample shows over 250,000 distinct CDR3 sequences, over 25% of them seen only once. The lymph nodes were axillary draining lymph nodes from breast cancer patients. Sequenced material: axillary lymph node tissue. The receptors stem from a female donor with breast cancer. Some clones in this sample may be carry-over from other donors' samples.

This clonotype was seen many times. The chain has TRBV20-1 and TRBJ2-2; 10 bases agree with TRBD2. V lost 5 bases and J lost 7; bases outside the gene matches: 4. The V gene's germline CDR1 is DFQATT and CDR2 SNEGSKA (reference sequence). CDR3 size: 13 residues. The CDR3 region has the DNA TGCAGTGCTCCTAGCGGGAGTCTCGGGGAGCTGTTTTTT. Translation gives CSAPSGSLGELFF.

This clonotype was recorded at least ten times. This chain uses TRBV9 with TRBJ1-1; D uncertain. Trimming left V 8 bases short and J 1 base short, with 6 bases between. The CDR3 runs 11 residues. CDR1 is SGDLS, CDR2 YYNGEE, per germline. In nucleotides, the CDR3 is TGTGCCAGTTACCAGAACACTGAAGCTTTCTTT. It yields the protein CASYQNTEAFF.

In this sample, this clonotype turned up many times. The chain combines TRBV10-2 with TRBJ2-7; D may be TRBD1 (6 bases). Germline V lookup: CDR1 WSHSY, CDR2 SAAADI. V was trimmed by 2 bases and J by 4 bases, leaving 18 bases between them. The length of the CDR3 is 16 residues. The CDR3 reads CASSEPLRGWSYEQYF. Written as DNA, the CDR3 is TGCGCCAGCAGTGAGCCGCTCAGGGGATGGTCATACGAGCAGTACTTC.

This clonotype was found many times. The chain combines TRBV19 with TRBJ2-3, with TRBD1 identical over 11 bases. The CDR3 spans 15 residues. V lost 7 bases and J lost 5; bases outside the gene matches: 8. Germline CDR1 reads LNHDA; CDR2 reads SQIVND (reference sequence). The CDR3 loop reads CASNSRDRGRDTQYF. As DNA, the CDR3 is TGTGCCAGTAATTCCCGGGACAGGGGGAGAGATACGCAGTATTTT.

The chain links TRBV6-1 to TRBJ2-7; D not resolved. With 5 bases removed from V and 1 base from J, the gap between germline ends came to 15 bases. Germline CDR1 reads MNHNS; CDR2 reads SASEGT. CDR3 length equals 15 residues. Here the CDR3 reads CASSPSPPDSYEQYF. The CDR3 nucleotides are TGTGCCAGCAGTCCTTCGCCCCCCGATTCCTACGAGCAGTACTTC.

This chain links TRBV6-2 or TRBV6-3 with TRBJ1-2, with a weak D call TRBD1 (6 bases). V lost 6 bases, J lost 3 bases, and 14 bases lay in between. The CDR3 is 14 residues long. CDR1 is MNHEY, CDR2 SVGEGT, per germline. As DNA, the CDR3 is TGTGCCAGCAGACGAACAGGGAGCGACTATGGCTACACCTTC. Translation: CASRRTGSDYGYTF.

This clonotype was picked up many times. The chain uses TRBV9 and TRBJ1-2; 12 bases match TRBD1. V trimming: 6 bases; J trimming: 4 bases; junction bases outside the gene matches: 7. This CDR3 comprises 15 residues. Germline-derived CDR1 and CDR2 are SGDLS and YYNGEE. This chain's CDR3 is CASTEGTGGFYGYTF. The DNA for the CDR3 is TGTGCCAGCACCGAAGGGACAGGGGGCTTCTATGGCTACACCTTC. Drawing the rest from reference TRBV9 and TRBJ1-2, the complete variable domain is DSGVTQTPKHLITATGQRVTLRCSPRSGDLSVYWYQQSLDQGLQFLIQYYNGEERAKGNILERFSAQQFPDLHSELNLSSLELGDSALYFCASTEGTGGFYGYTFGSGTRLTVV.

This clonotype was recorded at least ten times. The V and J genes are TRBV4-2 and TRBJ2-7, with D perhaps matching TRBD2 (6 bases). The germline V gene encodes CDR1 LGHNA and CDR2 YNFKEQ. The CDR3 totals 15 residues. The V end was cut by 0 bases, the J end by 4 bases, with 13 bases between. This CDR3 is CASSQEDGSRYEQYF. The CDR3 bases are TGTGCCAGCAGCCAAGAGGACGGGAGTCGGTACGAGCAGTACTTC.

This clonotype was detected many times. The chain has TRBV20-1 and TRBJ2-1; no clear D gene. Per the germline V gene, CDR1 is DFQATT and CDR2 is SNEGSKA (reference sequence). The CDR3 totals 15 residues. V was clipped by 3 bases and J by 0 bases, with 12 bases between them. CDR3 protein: CSARIDQSSYNEQFF. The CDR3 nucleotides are TGCAGTGCTAGGATCGACCAAAGCTCCTACAATGAGCAGTTCTTC.

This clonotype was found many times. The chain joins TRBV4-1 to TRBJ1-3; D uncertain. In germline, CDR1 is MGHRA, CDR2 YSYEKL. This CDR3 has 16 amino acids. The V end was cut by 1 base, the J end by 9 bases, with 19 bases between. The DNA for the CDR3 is TGCGCCAGCAGCCAAGTGGATATGGGGTTCGTCGGCACCATATATTTT. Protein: CASSQVDMGFVGTIYF.

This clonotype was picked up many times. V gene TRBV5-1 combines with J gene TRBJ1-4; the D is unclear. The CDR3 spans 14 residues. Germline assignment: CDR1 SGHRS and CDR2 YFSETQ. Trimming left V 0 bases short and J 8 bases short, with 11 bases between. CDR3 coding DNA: TGCGCCAGCAGCTTGGGTGCGGAGGGCGAAAAACTGTTTTTT. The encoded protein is CASSLGAEGEKLFF.

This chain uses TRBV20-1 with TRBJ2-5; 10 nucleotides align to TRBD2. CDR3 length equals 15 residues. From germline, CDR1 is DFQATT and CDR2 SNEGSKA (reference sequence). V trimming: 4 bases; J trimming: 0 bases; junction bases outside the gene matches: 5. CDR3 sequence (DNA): TGCAGTGCTAAAAGTACTAGCGGGGACCAAGAGACCCAGTACTTC. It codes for CSAKSTSGDQETQYF.

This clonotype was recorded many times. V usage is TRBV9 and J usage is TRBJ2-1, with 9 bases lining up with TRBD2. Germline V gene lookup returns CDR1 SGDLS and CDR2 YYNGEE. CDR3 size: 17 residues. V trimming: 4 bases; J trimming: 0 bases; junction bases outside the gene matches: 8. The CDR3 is CASSLNLAGSSYNEQFF. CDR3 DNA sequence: TGTGCCAGCAGCCTCAATCTAGCGGGGTCCTCCTACAATGAGCAGTTCTTC.

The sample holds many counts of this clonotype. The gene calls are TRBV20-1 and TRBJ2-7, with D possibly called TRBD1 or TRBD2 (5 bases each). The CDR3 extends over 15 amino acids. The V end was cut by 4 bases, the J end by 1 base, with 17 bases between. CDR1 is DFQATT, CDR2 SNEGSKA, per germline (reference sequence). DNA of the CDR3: TGCAGTGCTATAGCCGGTACGGGACCATCCTACGAGCAGTACTTC. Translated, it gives CSAIAGTGPSYEQYF.